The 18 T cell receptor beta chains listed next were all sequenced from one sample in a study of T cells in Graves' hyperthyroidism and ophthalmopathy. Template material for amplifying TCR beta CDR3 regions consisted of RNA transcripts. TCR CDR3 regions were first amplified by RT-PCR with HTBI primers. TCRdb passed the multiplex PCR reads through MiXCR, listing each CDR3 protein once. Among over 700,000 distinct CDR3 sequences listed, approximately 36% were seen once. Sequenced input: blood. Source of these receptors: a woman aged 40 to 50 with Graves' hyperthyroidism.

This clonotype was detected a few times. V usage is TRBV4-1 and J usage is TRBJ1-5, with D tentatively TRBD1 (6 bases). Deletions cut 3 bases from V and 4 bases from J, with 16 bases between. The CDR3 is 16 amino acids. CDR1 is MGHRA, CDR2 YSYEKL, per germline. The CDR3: CASSQGNRTENQPQHF. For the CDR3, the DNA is TGCGCCAGCAGCCAGGGGAACCGGACAGAAAATCAGCCCCAGCATTTT.

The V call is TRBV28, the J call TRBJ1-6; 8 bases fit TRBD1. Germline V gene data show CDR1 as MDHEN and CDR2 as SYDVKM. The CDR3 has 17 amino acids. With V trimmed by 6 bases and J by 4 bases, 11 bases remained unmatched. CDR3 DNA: TGTGCCAGCAGCCCTCGACAGGGGAAGGAATATAATTCACCCCTCCACTTT. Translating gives CASSPRQGKEYNSPLHF.

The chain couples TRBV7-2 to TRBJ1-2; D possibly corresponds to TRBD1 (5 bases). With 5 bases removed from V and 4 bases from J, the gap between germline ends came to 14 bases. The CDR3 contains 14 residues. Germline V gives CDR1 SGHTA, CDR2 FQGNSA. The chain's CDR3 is CASSDRDGRYGYTF. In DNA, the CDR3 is TGTGCCAGCAGCGACCGGGACGGACGCTATGGCTACACCTTC.

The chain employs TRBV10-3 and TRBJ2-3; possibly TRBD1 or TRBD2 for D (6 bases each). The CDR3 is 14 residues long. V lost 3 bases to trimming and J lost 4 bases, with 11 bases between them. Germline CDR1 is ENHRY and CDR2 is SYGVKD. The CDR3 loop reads CAISDSGAADTQYF. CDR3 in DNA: TGTGCCATCAGTGACTCGGGGGCCGCAGATACGCAGTATTTT.

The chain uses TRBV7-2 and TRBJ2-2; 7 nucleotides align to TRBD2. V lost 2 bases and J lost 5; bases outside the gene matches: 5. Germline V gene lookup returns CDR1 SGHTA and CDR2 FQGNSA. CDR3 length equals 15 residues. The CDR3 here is CASSLTGEGTGELFF. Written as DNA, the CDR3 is TGTGCCAGCAGCTTAACGGGGGAGGGGACCGGGGAGCTGTTTTTT. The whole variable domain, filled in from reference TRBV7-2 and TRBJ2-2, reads GAGVSQSPSNKVTEKGKDVELRCDPISGHTALYWYRQSLGQGLEFLIYFQGNSAPDKSGLPSDRFSAERTGGSVSTLTIQRTQQEDSAVYLCASSLTGEGTGELFFGEGSRLTVL.

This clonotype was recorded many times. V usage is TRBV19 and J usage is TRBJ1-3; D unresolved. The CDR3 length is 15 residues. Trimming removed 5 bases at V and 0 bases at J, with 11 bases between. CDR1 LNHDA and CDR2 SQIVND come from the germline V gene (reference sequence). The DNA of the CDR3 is TGTGCCAGTAGTTCCGACTGGGACTCTGGAAACACCATATATTTT. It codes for CASSSDWDSGNTIYF.

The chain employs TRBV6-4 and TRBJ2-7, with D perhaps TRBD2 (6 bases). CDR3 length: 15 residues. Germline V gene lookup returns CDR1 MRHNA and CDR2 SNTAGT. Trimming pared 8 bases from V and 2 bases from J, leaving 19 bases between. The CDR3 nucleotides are TGTGCCAGCTTTCAGGCGGGACTTCCGCCCTACGAGCAGTACTTC. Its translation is CASFQAGLPPYEQYF.

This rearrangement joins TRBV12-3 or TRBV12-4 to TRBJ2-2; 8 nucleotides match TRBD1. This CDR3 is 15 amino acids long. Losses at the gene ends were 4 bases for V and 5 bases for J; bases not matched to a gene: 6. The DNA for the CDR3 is TGTGCCAGCAGTTACCGGGACAGGCGGACCGGGGAGCTGTTTTTT. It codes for CASSYRDRRTGELFF.

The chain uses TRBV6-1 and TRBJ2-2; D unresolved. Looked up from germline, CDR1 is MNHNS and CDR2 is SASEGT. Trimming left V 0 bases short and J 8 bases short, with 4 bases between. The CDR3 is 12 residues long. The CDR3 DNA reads TGTGCCAGCAGTGAAGCGGGGGGGGAGCTGTTTTTT. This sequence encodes CASSEAGGELFF.

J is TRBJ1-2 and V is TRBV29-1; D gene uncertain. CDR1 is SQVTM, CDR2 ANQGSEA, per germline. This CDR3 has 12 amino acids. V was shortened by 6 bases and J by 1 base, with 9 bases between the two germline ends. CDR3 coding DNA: TGCAGCGTAAGAAGGGATAACTATGGCTACACCTTC. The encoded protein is CSVRRDNYGYTF.

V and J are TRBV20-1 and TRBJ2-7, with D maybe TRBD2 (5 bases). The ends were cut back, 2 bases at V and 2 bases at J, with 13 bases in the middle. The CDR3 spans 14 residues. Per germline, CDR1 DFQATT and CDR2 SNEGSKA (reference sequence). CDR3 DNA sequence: TGCAGTGCTAGAACGCTAGCTTTCCCCTACGAGCAGTACTTC. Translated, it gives CSARTLAFPYEQYF.

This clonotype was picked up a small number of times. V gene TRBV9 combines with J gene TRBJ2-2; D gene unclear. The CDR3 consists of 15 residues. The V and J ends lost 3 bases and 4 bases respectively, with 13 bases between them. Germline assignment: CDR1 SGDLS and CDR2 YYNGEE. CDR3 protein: CASSGWRFTTGELFF. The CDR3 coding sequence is TGTGCCAGCAGCGGGTGGCGATTCACCACCGGGGAGCTGTTTTTT.

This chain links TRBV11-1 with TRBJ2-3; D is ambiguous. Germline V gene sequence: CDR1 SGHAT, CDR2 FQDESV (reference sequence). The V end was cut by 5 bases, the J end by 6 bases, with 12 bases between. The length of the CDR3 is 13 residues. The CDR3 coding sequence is TGTGCCAGCAGCAGAGAAGGCAGGGATACGCAGTATTTT. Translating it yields CASSREGRDTQYF.

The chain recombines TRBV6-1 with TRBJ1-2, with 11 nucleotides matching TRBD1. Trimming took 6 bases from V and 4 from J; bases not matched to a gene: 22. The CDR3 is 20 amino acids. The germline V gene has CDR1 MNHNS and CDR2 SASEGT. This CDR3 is CASSKLIFRTGGQGGYGYTF. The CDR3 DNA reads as TGTGCCAGCAGCAAACTCATCTTTAGGACAGGGGGCCAAGGGGGCTATGGCTACACCTTC.

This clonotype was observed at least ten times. The CDR3 region has the DNA TGTGCCAGCAGTTTGAACAGGGAAGGTCAGCCCCAGCATTTT. Translation: CASSLNREGQPQHF. The V and J genes are TRBV12-3 or TRBV12-4 and TRBJ1-5, with D perhaps TRBD1 (6 bases). Trimming left V 3 bases short and J 6 bases short, with 12 bases between. CDR3 size: 14 residues.

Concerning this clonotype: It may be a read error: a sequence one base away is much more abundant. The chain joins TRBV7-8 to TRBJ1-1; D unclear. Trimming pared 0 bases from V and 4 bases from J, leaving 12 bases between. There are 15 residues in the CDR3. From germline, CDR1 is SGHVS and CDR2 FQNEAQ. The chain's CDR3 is CASSLARWMSTEAFF. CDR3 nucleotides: TGTGCCAGCAGCTTAGCAAGATGGATGAGCACTGAAGCTTTCTTT.

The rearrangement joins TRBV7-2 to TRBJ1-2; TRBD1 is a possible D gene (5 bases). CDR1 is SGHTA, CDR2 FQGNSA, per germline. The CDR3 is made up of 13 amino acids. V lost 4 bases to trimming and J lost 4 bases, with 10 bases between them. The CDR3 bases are TGTGCCAGCAGCTCCCCGACAGCCTATGGCTACACCTTC. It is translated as CASSSPTAYGYTF.

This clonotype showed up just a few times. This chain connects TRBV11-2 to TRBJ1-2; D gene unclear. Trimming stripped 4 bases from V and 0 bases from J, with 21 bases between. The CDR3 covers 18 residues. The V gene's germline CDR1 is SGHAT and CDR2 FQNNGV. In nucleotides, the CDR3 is TGTGCCAGCAGCTCGACCGCGAGAGCTAAGTTAGCTAACTATGGCTACACCTTC. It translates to CASSSTARAKLANYGYTF.